This T cell receptor beta chain emerged from a study of T and B cells in COVID-19 patients. The wider study: COVID-19 patients gave peripheral blood either during active infection or after recovery.

Blood genomic DNA input for TRB amplification was roughly 250-500 ng. J gave up 3 bases and V 6 bases, and 2 bases lay outside the gene matches. The V gene's germline CDR1 is LNHDA and CDR2 SQIVND (reference sequence). The CDR3 has 14 amino acids. Study-wide results and caveats: Few blood samples existed from mildly ill patients during symptoms or early in severe cases. Highly clonal in active COVID-19, TRB repertoires exceeded healthy-donor diversity and richness at recovery.

Multiplex PCR with BIOMED2 TRB-A/B primer pools amplified TRB rearrangements. TCRdb reanalysed the multiplex PCR reads using MiXCR and keeps one entry per CDR3 protein. The table lists about 7,000 distinct CDR3 sequences, approximately 22% of them singletons, with approximately 3.3% in the top ten. This clonotype is large within its sample. As yet, its antigen is unknown. The rearrangement uses TRBV19 and TRBJ2-2; TRBD1 agrees at 9 bases. The clonotype originates from a human donor who had recovered from COVID-19. The sequenced material came from blood. The CDR3 sequence is CASSRDRDTGELFF. CDR3 coding DNA: TGTGCCAGTAGCCGGGACAGGGACACCGGGGAGCTGTTTTTT.